These 12 T cell receptor beta chains were sequenced from one sample in a study of blood T cell repertoires in COVID-19. TCRdb's copy holds only in-frame clones and misses some; the assay was immunoSEQ multiplex PCR. This table has about 170,000 clones, 83% appearing once. The sequenced sample consisted of peripheral blood. The receptors here all came from an elderly woman with acute or convalescent COVID-19.

The CDR3 here is CASSQGRAGANVLTF. The CDR3 nucleotides read TGCGCCAGCAGCCAAGGCAGGGCTGGGGCCAACGTCCTGACTTTC. V and J are TRBV4-3 and TRBJ2-6; D is perhaps TRBD1 (5 bases). The CDR3 is 15 residues long. Trimming pared 1 base from V and 2 bases from J, leaving 6 bases between. Germline CDR1 is LGHNA and CDR2 is YSLEER.

The rearrangement uses TRBV6-5 and TRBJ2-1, with D unresolved. Trimming removed 2 bases at V and 4 bases at J, with 12 bases between. The CDR3 covers 15 residues. Germline V gene sequence: CDR1 MNHEY, CDR2 SVGAGI. The CDR3 nucleotides read TGTGCCAGCAGTTACAGGAATTTAGCTTACAATGAGCAGTTCTTC. Protein: CASSYRNLAYNEQFF.

This rearrangement joins TRBV15 to TRBJ2-3; D perhaps matches TRBD2 (6 bases). CDR1 LNHNV and CDR2 YYDKDF come from the germline V gene (reference sequence). The V and J ends lost 5 bases and 1 base respectively, with 13 bases between them. CDR3 size: 15 residues. CDR3 coding DNA: TGTGCCACCAGCCTCGGTCGGAGGGGCACAGATACGCAGTATTTT. Amino acid sequence: CATSLGRRGTDTQYF.

This sequence joins TRBV18 and TRBJ2-5; D remains ambiguous. CDR3 length equals 15 residues. The germline V and J ends were trimmed by 3 bases and 6 bases, with 17 bases remaining between them. Looked up from germline, CDR1 is KGHSH and CDR2 is LQKENI. The CDR3 sequence is CASSPRPRVTKTQYF. CDR3 bases: TGTGCCAGCTCACCGAGGCCCAGAGTAACGAAGACCCAGTACTTC.

V gene TRBV27 combines with J gene TRBJ1-6; D ambiguous. The CDR3 is 15 residues long. Trimming removed 10 bases at V and 0 bases at J, with 13 bases between. Germline V gives CDR1 MNHEY, CDR2 SMNVEV (reference sequence). The CDR3 DNA reads as TGTGCCACCATGTCGGGGAGCTCCTATAATTCACCCCTCCACTTT. Amino acid sequence: CATMSGSSYNSPLHF.

V gene TRBV7-2 combines with J gene TRBJ1-3, with 7 bases matching TRBD1. With V trimmed by 4 bases and J by 2 bases, 2 bases remained unmatched. Germline CDR1 and CDR2: SGHTA and FQGNSA. The CDR3 is made up of 14 amino acids. In nucleotides, the CDR3 is TGTGCCAGCAGCTCCACAGGGGCTGGAAACACCATATATTTT. It specifies CASSSTGAGNTIYF.

Only one count was recorded for this clone. This sequence joins TRBV5-1 and TRBJ2-3, with 11 bases that match TRBD1. V trimming: 2 bases; J trimming: 0 bases; junction bases outside the gene matches: 11. This CDR3 spans 19 amino acids. Germline V CDR1 and CDR2: SGHRS, YFSETQ. CDR3 nucleotide sequence: TGCGCCAGCAGCTTCTTCCGGGACAGGGGGTGGGATAGCACAGATACGCAGTATTTT. As protein: CASSFFRDRGWDSTDTQYF.

This chain links TRBV6-6 with TRBJ1-1, with D uncertain. This CDR3 spans 14 amino acids. The germline V gene encodes CDR1 MNHNY and CDR2 SVGAGI (reference sequence). V was pared by 6 bases and J by 5 bases, with 16 bases between. The CDR3 loop is CASSHEARKTEAFF. The CDR3 bases are TGTGCCAGCAGCCACGAGGCGAGGAAAACTGAAGCTTTCTTT.

The count of this clone is one. The chain links TRBV19 to TRBJ1-2; a weak D match, TRBD1 (6 bases). Germline loops: CDR1 LNHDA, CDR2 SQIVND (reference sequence). Trimming took 6 bases from V and 0 from J, leaving 11 bases between them. The CDR3 totals 14 residues. This CDR3 reads CASSRNRANYGYTF. DNA for the CDR3: TGTGCCAGTAGCAGGAACAGGGCTAACTATGGCTACACCTTC.

This clone has a handful of counts. The chain links TRBV7-2 to TRBJ1-1, with 10 bases that match TRBD1. The CDR3 extends over 13 amino acids. Trimming removed 3 bases from V and 10 bases from J; junction bases left unmatched: 5. The germline gives CDR1 SGHTA, CDR2 FQGNSA. CDR3 sequence: CASSFDRGLRAFF. CDR3 coding DNA: TGTGCCAGCAGCTTCGACAGGGGGCTGAGAGCTTTCTTT.

The gene calls are TRBV5-4 and TRBJ2-1; 7 bases map to TRBD1. The germline V gene has CDR1 SGHNT and CDR2 YYREEE (reference sequence). CDR3 size: 15 residues. V shed 3 bases, J shed 4 bases, and the junction held 7 bases outside the gene matches. The DNA of the CDR3 is TGTGCCAGCAGCTCCGCCCGGGACAGATACAATGAGCAGTTCTTC. Amino acid sequence: CASSSARDRYNEQFF.

This clone occurred once. The chain recombines TRBV19 with TRBJ2-3; the match to TRBD2 covers 9 bases. Trimming took 5 bases from V and 2 from J; bases not matched to a gene: 5. This CDR3 contains 15 residues. Germline CDR1 and CDR2: LNHDA and SQIVND (reference sequence). In DNA form, the CDR3 reads TGTGCCAGTAGTGAGACTAGCGGATACACAGATACGCAGTATTTT. It translates to CASSETSGYTDTQYF.